The T cell receptor (beta chain) under discussion was sequenced for a study of CD8+ T cells in alopecia areata (dated by TCRdb to between 2017 and 2018). Looking at the study overall: Treated patients were enrolled in an open-label pilot trial of oral tofacitinib at 5 to 10 mg twice daily for moderate-to-severe alopecia areata. Tofacitinib was administered for 6 to 18 months, and 6 months of follow-up off drug were then conducted to assess delayed response and recurrence. The SALT score, which quantifies the percentage of affected scalp surface area, was used to measure disease severity in treated patients. In both human patients and the C3H/HeJ mouse model, the study applied high-throughput TCRbeta sequencing to look at T cell clonal expansion in alopecia areata. Human TCRbeta sequencing covered scalp tissue and sorted CD4+ and CD8+ peripheral blood T cells from patchy and totalis/universalis alopecia areata patients and healthy controls. Patients on tofacitinib were biopsied at baseline and after 4 and 24 weeks of treatment, and several of the patients also had a later scalp biopsy. Scalp clonality was compared among normal scalp (n=4), patchy alopecia areata scalp (n=8), and alopecia totalis/universalis scalp (n=8). The RNA source kit depended on sample type: the PAXgene miRNA kit for fixed scalp, the miRNeasy kit for PBMCs, and the RNeasy kit for mouse skin. immunoSEQ multiplex PCR using 35 Vbeta forward primers and 13 Jbeta reverse primers was used to amplify TCRbeta CDR3 regions.

On the study overall, not on this receptor specifically: With tofacitinib, both scalp clonality and the number of expanded CD8+ clones among the top 100 scalp clones went down significantly. Compared with normal scalp, lesional scalp had higher clonality and more expanded CD8+ clones, particularly in alopecia totalis/universalis, a pattern that suggests antigenic drive. Shared TCR sequences between patients were less evident than in mice, which may be partly attributable to HLA diversity in the patient population. During tofacitinib treatment, many expanded lesional clones remained in scalp and blood, and this persistence may partly explain relapse after treatment is stopped. Resident alphabeta T cells in normal human skin are also sequenced, complicating scalp TCR repertoire analysis, unlike mouse skin dominated by gammadelta T cells. Because the treated cohort was small and included a single nonresponder, larger studies are needed to assess links between baseline CD8+ expansion and response.

This clone was counted a single time. Its antigen is not yet known. No much larger clonotype is one base removed from it; base qualities were not supplied. The V and J ends are trimmed by 4 bases and 7 bases, leaving 20 bases between them. The CDR3 sequence holds 15 residues, the cysteine and phenylalanine included. Only CDR3 DNA is held: 45 bases, read in frame from base 1. According to the germline V gene, CDR1 reads LGHNA and CDR2 reads YNFKEQ. The time point label on this specimen signifies: 24 weeks on oral tofacitinib. This specimen's treatment or condition label, per the study, means: oral pan-JAK inhibitor, 5-10 mg twice daily. From alopecia areata patients, peripheral blood was collected along with lesional scalp punch biopsies. PBMCs were separated by density centrifugation and stained for CD3, CD4 and CD8, after which CD4+ and CD8+ T cells were sorted on a FACSAria. Library generation was performed with the immunoSEQ multiplex PCR assay. To provide template for TCR sequencing, every sample had RNA extracted and reverse transcribed into cDNA. First-strand cDNA was synthesized with SuperScript III using a 2:1 mix of oligo-dT and random hexamers. Amplification bias was assessed with a synthetic immune receptor repertoire, and residual bias was removed computationally. Turning to the authors' computational methods: Raw reads were preprocessed to remove errors, and CDR3 was defined by IMGT conventions from the conserved cysteine to phenylalanine. Clonality was calculated as 1 minus Shannon entropy normalized by log2 of the number of productive unique TCRs. Whether each scalp clone was CD4 or CD8 was inferred by checking scalp TCRbeta sequences against the CD4 and CD8 repertoires from sorted blood. What TCRdb holds here is the immuneACCESS table cut down to in-frame rearrangements. Part of the clones is not present; checked against another copy, under half of the missing clones reflect an unresolved V gene, and the others are unexplained. V and J calls and clone size are as listed in that table; D and trimming were resolved from the DNA. The sample data list 250,000 to 300,000 clones, and 58% of these were observed just once. In total, the top ten clones hold approximately 1.7% of the sample.

The TCR sequence derives from a human donor with alopecia areata. In this chain, TRBV4-2 is recombined with TRBJ2-7; matching of 6 bases hints at TRBD2 as the D gene. Specimen: CD4+ T cells sorted from blood, collected at week 24, from a patient treated with tofacitinib. The CDR3 protein is CASSPSRGSLDEQYF. The DNA is TGTGCCAGCAGCCCCTCCCGGGGGTCCCTTGATGAGCAGTACTTC.